This T cell receptor beta chain was captured by sequencing in a study of monozygotic twins with cystic fibrosis. CDR1 is SEHNR, CDR2 FQNEAQ, per germline (reference sequence). The V end lost 2 bases, the J end lost 7 bases, and 11 bases lay between the germline ends. The CDR3 sequence is 13 residues long. Generated by immunoSEQ multiplex PCR, the TCRdb table keeps only in-frame clones and is missing some. The repertoire holds about 36,000 clones, with 90% to 95% as singletons. This clone occurred once. The chain has TRBV7-9 and TRBJ1-1, with D perhaps TRBD1 (5 bases). Sequences were obtained from blood. This receptor was identified in a boy between 2 and 10 years old with cystic fibrosis. The CDR3 region is CASSLLRDLEAFF. As DNA, the CDR3 is TGTGCCAGCAGCTTACTGAGGGACCTTGAAGCTTTCTTT.